These 4 T cell receptor beta chains came from one sample sequenced in a study of Ad26.COV2.S vaccination and SARS-CoV-2 variants. The treatment was: approximately 18 received Ad26.COV2.S at low or high dose, single or two shots; roughly five received placebo; per-sample allocation not given. Samples analyzed were those drawn on day 63 after the first vaccine or placebo injection. Libraries were prepared by immunoSEQ multiplex PCR; TCRdb keeps only in-frame clonotypes and omits some of them. The profile shows hundreds of thousands of clones, 88% of them singletons. Source: peripheral blood, taken in a trial of Ad26.COV2.S vaccine versus placebo. These receptors all stem from a person aged 18-60 years who received the Ad26.COV2.S COVID-19 vaccine or a placebo.

V is TRBV15 and J is TRBJ2-7, with 10 bases identical to TRBD2. CDR1 and CDR2 (germline): LNHNV, YYDKDF (reference sequence). The CDR3 covers 15 residues. The V gene end was trimmed by 3 bases and the J gene end by 6 bases; junction bases not matched to a gene: 8. In nucleotides, the CDR3 is TGTGCCACCAGCAGGCCTAGCGGGAGCTTAAGCGAGCAGTACTTC. It codes for CATSRPSGSLSEQYF.

This clone showed up just a few times. The V and J genes are TRBV7-3 and TRBJ2-2; D unclear. The germline CDR1 and CDR2 sequences are SGHTA and FQGTGA. V was shortened by 3 bases and J by 6 bases, with 8 bases between the two germline ends. This CDR3 is 13 amino acids long. The CDR3 region has the DNA TGTGCCAGCAGCTTCGGACCACCCGGGGAGCTGTTTTTT. Its protein is CASSFGPPGELFF.

V gene TRBV19 combines with J gene TRBJ2-7; 12 nucleotides agree with TRBD2. CDR1 and CDR2 from the germline V gene are LNHDA and SQIVND (reference sequence). The CDR3 is 15 residues long. V lost 4 bases and J lost 4; bases outside the gene matches: 5. CDR3 DNA sequence: TGTGCCAGTAGTACTAGCGGGAGGGCCCGATACGAGCAGTACTTC. Translated, it gives CASSTSGRARYEQYF. The full variable domain, in which reference TRBV19 and TRBJ2-7 provide the parts outside the CDR3, is DGGITQSPKYLFRKEGQNVTLSCEQNLNHDAMYWYRQDPGQGLRLIYYSQIVNDFQKGDIAEGYSVSREKKESFPLTVTSAQKNPTAFYLCASSTSGRARYEQYFGPGTRLTVT.

About this clone: No DNA is shown, since the ends of the CDR3 on it are uncertain; the CDR3 is the one TCRdb lists. V usage is TRBV7-8 and J usage is TRBJ2-7; TRBD2, as called in the table, went unchecked against the DNA. In germline, CDR1 is SGHVS, CDR2 FQNEAQ. The CDR3 region is 13 residues in length, termini included. This CDR3 is CASSQDFGNEQYF.